This T cell receptor (beta chain) emerged from a study of blood T cells in healthy people across ages. Study at large: In model experiments, template switching was able to capture about one barcoded beta molecule for every two T cells that were present.

The germline CDR1 and CDR2 sequences are MGHRA and YSYEKL. The V and J ends lost 0 bases and 6 bases respectively, with 14 bases between them. This CDR3 comprises 15 residues. As to this clonotype: Its specificity is not known.

A second PCR, run for roughly 7 to 12 cycles, used a sample-barcoded 5' primer plus a J-beta primer mix. Every single cDNA molecule received a tag from a template-switch adaptor with 12 random nucleotides. TCRdb re-called the 5' RACE reads through MiXCR, storing one row per CDR3 protein. Altogether approximately 820,000 distinct CDR3 sequences are present, approximately 48% being singletons, with the ten largest covering roughly a fifth. The study's findings and limits: In the absence of known donor CMV status, changes in expanded clonotypes were possibly confounded.

The V and J genes are TRBV4-1 and TRBJ1-2; D call uncertain. The clonotype comes from a man aged 55 to 70 in good health. The sample was blood. The CDR3 DNA reads TGCGCCAGCAGCCAAGAGAGCGCCCCGGTGGATGGCTACACCTTC. Amino acids: CASSQESAPVDGYTF.